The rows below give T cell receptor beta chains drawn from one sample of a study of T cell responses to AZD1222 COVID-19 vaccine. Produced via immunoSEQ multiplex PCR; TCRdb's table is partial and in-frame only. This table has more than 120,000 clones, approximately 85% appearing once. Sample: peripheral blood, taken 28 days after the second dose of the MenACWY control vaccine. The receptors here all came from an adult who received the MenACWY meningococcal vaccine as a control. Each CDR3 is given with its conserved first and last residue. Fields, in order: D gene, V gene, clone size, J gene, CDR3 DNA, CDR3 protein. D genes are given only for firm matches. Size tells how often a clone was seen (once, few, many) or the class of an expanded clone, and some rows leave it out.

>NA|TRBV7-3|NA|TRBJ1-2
TGTGCCAGCAGCCTAGGGGGGGCCGGGACCGACTATGGCTACACCTTC
CASSLGGAGTDYGYTF
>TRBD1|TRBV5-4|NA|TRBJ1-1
TGTGCCAGCAGCGTCCGGGACAGGGGGCGTGAGGACACTGAAGCTTTCTTT
CASSVRDRGREDTEAFF
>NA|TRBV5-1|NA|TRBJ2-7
TGCGCCAGCAGCCCTTCGTCCTACGAGCAGTACTTC
CASSPSSYEQYF
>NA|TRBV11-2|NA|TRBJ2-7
TGTGCCAGCAGCCGCTTAGCAACCACCTACGAGCAGTACTTC
CASSRLATTYEQYF
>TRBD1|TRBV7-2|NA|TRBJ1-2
TGTGCCAGCAGCCCGGACAGGGAGGTTGGCTACACCTTC
CASSPDREVGYTF
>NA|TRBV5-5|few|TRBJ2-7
TGTGCCAGCAGCTTGGCCAGAATTGGAAACGAGCAGTACTTC
CASSLARIGNEQYF
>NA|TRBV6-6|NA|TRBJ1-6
TGTGCCAGCAGTCCGCGAGTCAGTTCAACCTATAATTCACCCCTCCACTTT
CASSPRVSSTYNSPLHF
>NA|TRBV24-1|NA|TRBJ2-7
TGTGCCACCAGTGATTCGACGACCGGACTTATGGCCAGCGAGCAGTACTTC
CATSDSTTGLMASEQYF
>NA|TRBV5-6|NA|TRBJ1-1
TGTGCCAGCAGCTTGTGGGGAGTGCGGGCTTTCTTT
CASSLWGVRAFF
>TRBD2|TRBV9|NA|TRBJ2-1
TGTGCCAGCAGCGTAGGGGTAGCGGGAGGTGATGAGCAGTTCTTC
CASSVGVAGGDEQFF
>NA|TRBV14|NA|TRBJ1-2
TGTGCCAGCAGCCAAGTCTTGCATCGGGGCTACACCTTC
CASSQVLHRGYTF
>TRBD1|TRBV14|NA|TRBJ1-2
TGTGCCAGCTCGGATTGGGACAGGGTTGGCTACACCTTC
CASSDWDRVGYTF
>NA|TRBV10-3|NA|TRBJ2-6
TGTGCCATCAGTGAGGGTGGCTCTGGGGCCAACGTCCTGACTTTC
CAISEGGSGANVLTF
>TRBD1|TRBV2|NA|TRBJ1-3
TGTGCCAGCAGTGGGGGTAGAGGCAGGGGGCCCGATAACTCTGGAAACACCATATATTTT
CASSGGRGRGPDNSGNTIYF
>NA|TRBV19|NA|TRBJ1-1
TGTGCCAGTAACTTAGGTAACAGGGAGAACACTGAAGCTTTCTTT
CASNLGNRENTEAFF
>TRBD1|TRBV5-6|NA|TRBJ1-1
TGTGCCAGCAGCTCCCGGGACAGGGTGCCTGAAGCTTTCTTT
CASSSRDRVPEAFF
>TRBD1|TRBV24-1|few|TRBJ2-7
TGTGCCACCAGTGACCCTGGACAGGGGGGTTTCTACGAGCAGTACTTC
CATSDPGQGGFYEQYF
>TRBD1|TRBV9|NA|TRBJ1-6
TGTGCCAGCAGCGCCATGACAGGGACGAATTCACCCCTCCACTTT
CASSAMTGTNSPLHF
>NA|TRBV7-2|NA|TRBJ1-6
TGTGCCAGCAGCTTAGCCGGCGCGCGGAGTTCACCCCTCCACTTT
CASSLAGARSSPLHF
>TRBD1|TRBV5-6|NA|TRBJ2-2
TGTGCCAGCAGCTTTAAACAGGGGGCCGGGGAGCTGTTTTTT
CASSFKQGAGELFF
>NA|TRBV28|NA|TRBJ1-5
TGTGCCGGGGGGGTGGGGAATCAGCCCCAGCATTTT
CAGGVGNQPQHF
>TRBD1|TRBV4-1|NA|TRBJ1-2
TGCGCCAGCAGCCAAGAGACAGGGGTTGGCTATGGCTACACCTTC
CASSQETGVGYGYTF
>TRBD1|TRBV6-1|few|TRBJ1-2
TGTGCCAGCAGTGAAGCGGGACAGGGCTATGGCTACACCTTC
CASSEAGQGYGYTF
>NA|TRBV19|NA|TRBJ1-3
TGTGCCAGTAAGAACGCCGGGGCCTCTGGAAACACCATATATTTT
CASKNAGASGNTIYF
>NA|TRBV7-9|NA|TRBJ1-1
TGTGCCAGCAGGGCAGGGGCTTCGGGCTCTGAAGCTTTCTTT
CASRAGASGSEAFF
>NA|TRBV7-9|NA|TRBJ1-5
TGTGCCAGCAGTGACAGTAATCAGCCCCAGCATTTT
CASSDSNQPQHF
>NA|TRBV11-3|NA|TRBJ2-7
TGTGCCAGCACGGCAGGGCTTGGTTTCGAGCAGTACTTC
CASTAGLGFEQYF
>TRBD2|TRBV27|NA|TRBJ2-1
TGTGCCAGCAGTTCCATTGGACTAGCGGGAGCCACGAGCTCCTACAATGAGCAGTTCTTC
CASSSIGLAGATSSYNEQFF
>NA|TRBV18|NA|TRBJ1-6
TGTGCCAGCTCCCCGGGAGCCCTATTAGGCGATTCACCCCTCCACTTT
CASSPGALLGDSPLHF
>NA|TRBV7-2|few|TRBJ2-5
TGTGCCAGCAGCTTGCTGGGGGAGACCCAGTACTTC
CASSLLGETQYF
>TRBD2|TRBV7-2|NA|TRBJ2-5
TGTGCCAGCAGCCAAGCCTTAGCGGGAGGAGCGGAGACCCAGTACTTC
CASSQALAGGAETQYF
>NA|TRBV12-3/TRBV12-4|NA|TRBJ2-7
TGTGCCAGCAGTTTTGTGGCAAACGAGCAGTACTTC
CASSFVANEQYF
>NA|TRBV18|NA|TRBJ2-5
TGTGCCAGCTCACCAGACGGGAGAGAGACCCAGTACTTC
CASSPDGRETQYF